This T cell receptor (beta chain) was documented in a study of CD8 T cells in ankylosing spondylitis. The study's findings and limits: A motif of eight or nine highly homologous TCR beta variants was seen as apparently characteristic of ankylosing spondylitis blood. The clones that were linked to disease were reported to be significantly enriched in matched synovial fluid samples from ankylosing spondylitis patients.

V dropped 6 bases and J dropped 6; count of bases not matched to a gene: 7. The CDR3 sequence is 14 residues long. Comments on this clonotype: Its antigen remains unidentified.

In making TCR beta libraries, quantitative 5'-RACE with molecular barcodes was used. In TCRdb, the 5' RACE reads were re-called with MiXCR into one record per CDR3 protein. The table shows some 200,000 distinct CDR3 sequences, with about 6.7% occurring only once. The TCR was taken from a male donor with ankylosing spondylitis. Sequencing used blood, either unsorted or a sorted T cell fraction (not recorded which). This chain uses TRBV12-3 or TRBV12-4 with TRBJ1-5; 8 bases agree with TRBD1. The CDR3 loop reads CASREQGGGQPQHF. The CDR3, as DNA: TGTGCCAGCAGGGAACAGGGGGGGGGTCAGCCCCAGCATTTT.